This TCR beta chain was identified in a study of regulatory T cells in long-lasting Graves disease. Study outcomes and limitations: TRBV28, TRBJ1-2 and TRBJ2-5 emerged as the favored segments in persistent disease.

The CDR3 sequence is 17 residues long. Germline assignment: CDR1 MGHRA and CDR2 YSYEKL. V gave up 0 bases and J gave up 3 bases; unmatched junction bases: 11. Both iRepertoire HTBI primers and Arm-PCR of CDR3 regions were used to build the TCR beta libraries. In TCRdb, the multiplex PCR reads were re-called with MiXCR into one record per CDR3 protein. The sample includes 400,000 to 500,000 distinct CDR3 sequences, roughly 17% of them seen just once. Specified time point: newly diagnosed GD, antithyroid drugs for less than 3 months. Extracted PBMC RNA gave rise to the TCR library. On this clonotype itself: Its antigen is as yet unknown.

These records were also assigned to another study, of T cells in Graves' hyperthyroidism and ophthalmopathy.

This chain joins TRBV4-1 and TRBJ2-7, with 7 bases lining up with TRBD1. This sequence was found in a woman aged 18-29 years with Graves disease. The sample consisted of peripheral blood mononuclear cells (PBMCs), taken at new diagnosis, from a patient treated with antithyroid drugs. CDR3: CASSQEWRSGQDYEQYF. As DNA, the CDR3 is TGCGCCAGCAGCCAAGAGTGGCGCTCAGGACAGGACTACGAGCAGTACTTC.